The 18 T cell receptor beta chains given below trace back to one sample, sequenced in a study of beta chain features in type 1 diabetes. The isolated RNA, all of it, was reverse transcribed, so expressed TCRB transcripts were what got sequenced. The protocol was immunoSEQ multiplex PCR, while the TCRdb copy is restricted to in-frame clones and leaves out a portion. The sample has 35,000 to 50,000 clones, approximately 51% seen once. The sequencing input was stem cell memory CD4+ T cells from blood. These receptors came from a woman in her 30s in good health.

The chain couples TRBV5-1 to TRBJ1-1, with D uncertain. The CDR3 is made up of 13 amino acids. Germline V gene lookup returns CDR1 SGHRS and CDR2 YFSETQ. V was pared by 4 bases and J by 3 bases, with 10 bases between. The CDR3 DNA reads TGCGCCAGCAGCGCCGGAGAGTACACTGAAGCTTTCTTT. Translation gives CASSAGEYTEAFF.

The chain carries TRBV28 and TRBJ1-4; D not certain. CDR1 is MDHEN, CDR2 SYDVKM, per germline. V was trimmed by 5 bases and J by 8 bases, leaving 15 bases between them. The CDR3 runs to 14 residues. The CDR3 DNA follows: TGTGCCAGCAGTACTCGGCGGGGTCCCGAAAAACTGTTTTTT. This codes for CASSTRRGPEKLFF.

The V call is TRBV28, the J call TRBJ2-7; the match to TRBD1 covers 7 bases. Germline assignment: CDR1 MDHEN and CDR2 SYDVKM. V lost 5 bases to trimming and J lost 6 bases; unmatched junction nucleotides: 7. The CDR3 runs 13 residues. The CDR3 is CASSPRQGAEQYF. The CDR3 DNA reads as TGTGCCAGCAGTCCAAGACAGGGCGCCGAGCAGTACTTC.

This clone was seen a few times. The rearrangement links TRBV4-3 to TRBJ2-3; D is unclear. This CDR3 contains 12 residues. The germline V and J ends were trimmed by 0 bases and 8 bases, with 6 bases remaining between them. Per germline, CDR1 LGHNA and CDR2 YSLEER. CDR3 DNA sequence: TGCGCCAGCAGCCAAGATTTCGGTACGCAGTATTTT. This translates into CASSQDFGTQYF.

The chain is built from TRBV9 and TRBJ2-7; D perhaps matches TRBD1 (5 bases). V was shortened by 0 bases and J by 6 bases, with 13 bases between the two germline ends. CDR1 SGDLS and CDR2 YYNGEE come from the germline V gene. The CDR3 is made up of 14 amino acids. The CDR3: CASSVEVAGPEQYF. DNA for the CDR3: TGTGCCAGCAGCGTAGAGGTGGCAGGGCCCGAGCAGTACTTC. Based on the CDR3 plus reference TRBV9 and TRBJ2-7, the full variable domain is DSGVTQTPKHLITATGQRVTLRCSPRSGDLSVYWYQQSLDQGLQFLIQYYNGEERAKGNILERFSAQQFPDLHSELNLSSLELGDSALYFCASSVEVAGPEQYFGPGTRLTVT.

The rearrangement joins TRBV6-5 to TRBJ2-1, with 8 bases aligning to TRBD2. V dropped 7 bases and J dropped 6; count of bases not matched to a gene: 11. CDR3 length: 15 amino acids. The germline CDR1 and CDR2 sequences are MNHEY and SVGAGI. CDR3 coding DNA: TGTGCCAGCACCCCCAGCGGGAGTGTCGGCAATGAGCAGTTCTTC. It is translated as CASTPSGSVGNEQFF.

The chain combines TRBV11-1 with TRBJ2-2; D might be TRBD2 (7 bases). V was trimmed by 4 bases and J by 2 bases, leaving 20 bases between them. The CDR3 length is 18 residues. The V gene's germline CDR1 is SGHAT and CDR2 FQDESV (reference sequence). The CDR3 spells CASSSGAGGLVNTGELFF. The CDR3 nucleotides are TGTGCCAGCAGCTCAGGGGCAGGAGGACTAGTCAACACCGGGGAGCTGTTTTTT.

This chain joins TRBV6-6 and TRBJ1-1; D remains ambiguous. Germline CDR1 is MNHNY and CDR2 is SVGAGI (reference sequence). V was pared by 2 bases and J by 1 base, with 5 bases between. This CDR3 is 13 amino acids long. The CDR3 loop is CASSYNTNTEAFF. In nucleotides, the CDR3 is TGTGCCAGCAGTTACAACACGAACACTGAAGCTTTCTTT.

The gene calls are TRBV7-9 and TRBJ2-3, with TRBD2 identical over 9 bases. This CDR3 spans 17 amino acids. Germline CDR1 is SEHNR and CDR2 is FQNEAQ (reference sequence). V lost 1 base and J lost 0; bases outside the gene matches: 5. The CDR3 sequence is CASSLGLAASSTDTQYF. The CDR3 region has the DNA TGTGCCAGCAGCTTAGGACTAGCGGCGTCTAGCACAGATACGCAGTATTTT.

The CDR3 nucleotides are TGTGCCAGCGCGGGATTAGAGACCCAGTACTTC. Its protein product is CASAGLETQYF. The chain is built from TRBV6-5 and TRBJ2-5; weak D call: TRBD2 (6 bases). The ends were cut back, 8 bases at V and 4 bases at J, with 8 bases in the middle. This CDR3 has 11 residues. The germline V gene encodes CDR1 MNHEY and CDR2 SVGAGI.

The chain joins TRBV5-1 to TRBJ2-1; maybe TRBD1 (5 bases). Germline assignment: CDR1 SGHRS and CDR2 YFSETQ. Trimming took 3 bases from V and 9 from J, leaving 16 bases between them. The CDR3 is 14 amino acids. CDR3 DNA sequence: TGCGCCAGCAGCTCCACAGGTAATAGTTTTGAGCAGTTCTTC. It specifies CASSSTGNSFEQFF.

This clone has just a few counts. Written as DNA, the CDR3 is TGTGCCAGCAGTTTTTTCGGGGATCAGCCCCAGCATTTT. Encoded protein: CASSFFGDQPQHF. This chain connects TRBV28 to TRBJ1-5; no firm D call. V was clipped by 3 bases and J by 5 bases, with 8 bases between them. This CDR3 is 13 amino acids long. The V gene's germline CDR1 is MDHEN and CDR2 SYDVKM.

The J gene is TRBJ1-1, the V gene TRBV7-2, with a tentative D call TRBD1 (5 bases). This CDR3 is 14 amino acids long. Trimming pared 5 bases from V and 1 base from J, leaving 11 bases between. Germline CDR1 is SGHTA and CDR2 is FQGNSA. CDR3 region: CASSPSGQNTEAFF. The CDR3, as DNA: TGTGCCAGCAGCCCTAGCGGACAGAACACTGAAGCTTTCTTT.

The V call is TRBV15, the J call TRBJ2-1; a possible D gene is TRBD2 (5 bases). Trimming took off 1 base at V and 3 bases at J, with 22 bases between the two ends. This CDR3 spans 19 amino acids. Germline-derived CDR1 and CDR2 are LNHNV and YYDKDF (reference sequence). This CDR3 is CATSRGLVRGWEDYNEQFF. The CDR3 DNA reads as TGTGCCACCAGCAGAGGTCTGGTTCGGGGTTGGGAAGACTACAATGAGCAGTTCTTC.

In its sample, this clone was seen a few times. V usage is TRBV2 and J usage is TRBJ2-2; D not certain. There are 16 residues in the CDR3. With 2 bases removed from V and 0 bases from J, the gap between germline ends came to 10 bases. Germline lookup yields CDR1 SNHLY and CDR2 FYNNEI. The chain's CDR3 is CASSEQNAANTGELFF. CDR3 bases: TGTGCCAGCAGTGAACAGAACGCCGCGAACACCGGGGAGCTGTTTTTT.

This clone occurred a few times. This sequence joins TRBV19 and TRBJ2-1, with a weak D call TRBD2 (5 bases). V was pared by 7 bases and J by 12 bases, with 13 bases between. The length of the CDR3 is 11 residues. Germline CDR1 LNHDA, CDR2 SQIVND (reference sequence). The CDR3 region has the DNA TGTGCCAGTAACCAGGACGGAGGGCAGTTCTTC. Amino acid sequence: CASNQDGGQFF.

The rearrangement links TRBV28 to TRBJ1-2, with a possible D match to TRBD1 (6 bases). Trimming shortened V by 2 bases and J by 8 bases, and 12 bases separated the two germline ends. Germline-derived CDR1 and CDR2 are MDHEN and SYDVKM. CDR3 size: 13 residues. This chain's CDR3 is CASSLEERGGYTF. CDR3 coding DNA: TGTGCCAGCAGTTTAGAGGAGAGGGGGGGCTACACCTTC.

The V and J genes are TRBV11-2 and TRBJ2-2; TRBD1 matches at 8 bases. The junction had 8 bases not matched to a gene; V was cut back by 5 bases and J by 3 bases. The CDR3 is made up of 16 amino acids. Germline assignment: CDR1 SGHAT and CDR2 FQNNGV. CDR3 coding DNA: TGTGCCAGCAGCCTACTCAGGGGGCTATACACCGGGGAGCTGTTTTTT. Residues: CASSLLRGLYTGELFF.